This TCR beta chain derives from a study of CXCR3-negative and CXCR3-positive naive CD8 T cells. General study points: Both naive subsets, CXCR3-negative and CXCR3-positive, displayed similar TRBV-TRBJ usage, unlike memory cells. Diversity proved comparably high across both naive subsets and much lower in memory CD8+ cells.

In preparing the TRB cDNA libraries, 5' RACE with UMI labels was used. Following a re-call of the 5' RACE reads, TCRdb has one entry per CDR3 protein and lacks DNA. The sample holds over 100,000 distinct CDR3 sequences. Germline CDR1 and CDR2: DFQATT and SNEGSKA (reference sequence). The CDR3 is 16 amino acids. Concerning this clonotype: Its antigen is as yet unknown.

V usage is TRBV20-1 and J usage is TRBJ1-5. The clonotype comes from a human donor in good health. Some clones in this sample may be carry-over from other donors' samples. Sequencing was done on a sample of naive CXCR3- CD8+ T cells from blood. Documented subset: CD45RO-CCR7+CD27+CD95- naive CD8+ T cells lacking CXCR3 (TNR3-). The CDR3: CSAKQSRTAERQPQHF.